Following are 13 T cell receptor beta chains from one sample sequenced in a study of tumor and adjacent non-tumor tissue in lung cancer. RNA was extracted from bulk tissue without any cell sorting. This non-tumor lung sample came from over 3 cm beyond the tumor edge. A modified ARM-PCR protocol with three rounds of nested PCR amplified TCRbeta. In TCRdb, the multiplex PCR reads were re-called with MiXCR into one record per CDR3 protein. Among tens of thousands of distinct CDR3 sequences, about 63% were seen once, and the ten largest hold roughly a third. The sequenced material came from distant non-tumor lung tissue. These receptor sequences come from a man in his 70s with non-small cell lung cancer.

This clonotype was counted between two and nine times. The chain has TRBV5-1 and TRBJ1-1; D ambiguous. This CDR3 has 14 residues. V was cut by 1 base and J by 0 bases, with 7 bases left in between. CDR1 SGHRS and CDR2 YFSETQ come from the germline V gene. This chain's CDR3 is CASSLSTVNTEAFF. CDR3 bases: TGCGCCAGCAGCTTGTCCACGGTGAACACTGAAGCTTTCTTT. Together with reference TRBV5-1 and TRBJ1-1, the CDR3 gives the full variable domain: KAGVTQTPRYLIKTRGQQVTLSCSPISGHRSVSWYQQTPGQGLQFLFEYFSETQRNKGNFPGRFSGRQFSNSRSEMNVSTLELGDSALYLCASSLSTVNTEAFFGQGTRLTVV.

This clonotype appeared a few times. The V call is TRBV5-4, the J call TRBJ2-1, with D uncertain. Germline V gene sequence: CDR1 SGHNT, CDR2 YYREEE (reference sequence). The CDR3 has 15 residues. V was pared by 4 bases and J by 13 bases, with 24 bases between. The CDR3 nucleotides read TGTGCCAGCAGCGCACATGGGTACATGGCACAGCAACAGTTCTTC. Residues: CASSAHGYMAQQQFF.

This clonotype was seen a handful of times. This sequence may be a read error, since a much larger clone differs from it by one base. This CDR3 fails to terminate in the conserved phenylalanine or tryptophan, so it likely reflects a read error. J is TRBJ1-1 and V is TRBV12-3 or TRBV12-4; D is perhaps TRBD1 (5 bases). The CDR3 length is 13 residues. V was pared by 3 bases and J by 7 bases, with 12 bases between. CDR3 in DNA: TGTGCCAGCAGTTTTCCAGGGCACCTTGAAGCTTTCCTT. Protein sequence: CASSFPGHLEAFL.

As regards this clonotype: A much larger clone sits a single nucleotide away, making a read error possible. This chain links TRBV5-6 with TRBJ1-6; 7 bases align to TRBD1. CDR1 is SGHDT, CDR2 YYEEEE, per germline. CDR3 size: 15 residues. CDR3 nucleotide sequence: TGTACCAGCAGTCTCGGGACAGCCCGGCGGTCACCCCTCCACTTT. Translating gives CTSSLGTARRSPLHF.

This clonotype was seen a handful of times. This may be a read error, as it is one base from a much larger clone. V usage is TRBV12-3 or TRBV12-4 and J usage is TRBJ1-6; D may be TRBD1 (5 bases). The CDR3 extends over 14 amino acids. The CDR3 region has the DNA TGTGCCGGCAGGGATGACAGAAGAAATTCACCCCTCCACTTT. Translated, it gives CAGRDDRRNSPLHF.

This clonotype has ten or more counts. The CDR3 loop is CASSYSDPSYGYTF. The CDR3 coding sequence is TGTGCCAGCAGTTACTCGGATCCAAGCTATGGCTACACCTTC. The chain uses TRBV6-5 and TRBJ1-2; D not resolved. V was clipped by 0 bases and J by 4 bases, with 9 bases between them. The V gene's germline CDR1 is MNHEY and CDR2 SVGAGI. CDR3 length equals 14 residues.

Turning to this clonotype: A much larger clone lies one base from this, so it may be a read error. V is TRBV7-9 and J is TRBJ1-6; the D is unclear. Germline CDR1 and CDR2: SEHNR and FQNEAQ (reference sequence). The V and J ends lost 2 bases and 9 bases respectively, with 11 bases between them. This CDR3 is built from 14 residues. CDR3 amino acids: CASSLYIDGSPLHF. The CDR3 DNA reads as TGTGCCAGCAGCTTATATATAGATGGTTCACCCCTCCACTTT.

This clonotype was found many times. The genes are TRBV5-6 and TRBJ2-7, with D perhaps TRBD1 (7 bases). The CDR3 contains 15 residues. Germline CDR1 SGHDT, CDR2 YYEEEE. V lost 5 bases and J 0 bases, leaving 15 bases between the germline ends. The CDR3 here is CASREEGAVSYEQYF. The CDR3 region has the DNA TGTGCCAGCAGGGAGGAGGGGGCGGTCTCCTACGAGCAGTACTTC.

Comment on this clonotype: A read error may be the cause here, since a much bigger clone is one base away. The chain combines TRBV12-3 or TRBV12-4 with TRBJ2-1; tentatively, D is TRBD2 (6 bases). CDR3 length: 13 residues. DNA of the CDR3: TGTGCCAGCAATTTAGCGGATTACAATGAGCAGTTCTTC. It codes for CASNLADYNEQFF.

Points on this clonotype: A read error may produce the germline difference seen at one junction end. The V call is TRBV11-2, the J call TRBJ2-4; no reliable D call. CDR1 and CDR2 from the germline V gene are SGHAT and FQNNGV. This CDR3 has 12 amino acids. This chain's CDR3 is CAISLTKNIQYF. The CDR3 DNA sequence: TGTGCCATCAGCCTAACTAAAAACATTCAGTACTTC.

This clonotype was recorded many times. The J gene is TRBJ2-5, the V gene TRBV5-5, with a tentative D call TRBD1 (6 bases). Germline V gene sequence: CDR1 SGHKS, CDR2 YYEKEE (reference sequence). The CDR3 length is 13 residues. V lost 4 bases and J 2 bases, leaving 9 bases between the germline ends. This CDR3 reads CASSAGTQETQYF. The CDR3 DNA sequence: TGTGCCAGCAGCGCCGGGACACAAGAGACCCAGTACTTC.

In this sample, this clonotype turned up many times. The chain has TRBV11-2 and TRBJ2-7; the D call may be TRBD1 or TRBD2 (5 bases each). V lost 3 bases and J lost 1, with 10 bases in between. CDR1 is SGHAT and CDR2 is FQNNGV in the germline V gene. This CDR3 contains 14 residues. In DNA, the CDR3 is TGTGCCAGCAGCTTTGGGGGATTGTCCTACGAGCAGTACTTC. Translated, it gives CASSFGGLSYEQYF. Full variable domain (remainder filled in from reference TRBV11-2 and TRBJ2-7): EAGVAQSPRYKIIEKRQSVAFWCNPISGHATLYWYQQILGQGPKLLIQFQNNGVVDDSQLPKDRFSAERLKGVDSTLKIQPAKLEDSAVYLCASSFGGLSYEQYFGPGTRLTVT.

Remarks on this clonotype: A read error may produce the germline difference seen at one junction end. The chain combines TRBV6-1 with TRBJ2-2, with TRBD1 matching over 9 bases. This CDR3 is built from 13 residues. Germline-derived CDR1 and CDR2 are MNHNS and SASEGT. This CDR3 is CANSWTGAGELFF. Here the CDR3 DNA reads TGTGCCAACAGTTGGACAGGGGCCGGGGAGCTGTTTTTT.